Listed here are 13 T cell receptor beta chains from one sample, sequenced in a study of regulatory T cells in long-lasting Graves disease. Time point given: newly diagnosed GD, antithyroid drugs for less than 3 months. PBMC RNA was the source of the TCR library. HTBI primers from iRepertoire and Arm-PCR of CDR3 regions yielded the TCR beta libraries. TCRdb redid the calling of the multiplex PCR reads with MiXCR, one entry per CDR3 protein. The data show roughly 500,000 distinct CDR3 sequences, around an eighth seen once. This sample was shared with a second study, whose subject was T cells in Graves' hyperthyroidism and ophthalmopathy.

The material sequenced was peripheral blood mononuclear cells (PBMCs), taken at new diagnosis, from a patient treated with antithyroid drugs. The receptors stem from a man aged 25-45 years with Graves disease.

Comment on this clonotype: A much bigger clone sits one base away, suggesting this may be a read error. This chain joins TRBV12-3 or TRBV12-4 and TRBJ1-1; D might be TRBD1 (5 bases). Trimming shortened V by 4 bases and J by 4 bases, and 13 bases separated the two germline ends. CDR3 length: 14 amino acids. The CDR3 nucleotides are TGTGCCAGCAGTTCCAGAGGGGATCGCACTGAAGCTTTCTTT. Its translation is CASSSRGDRTEAFF.

This clonotype was observed many times. The J gene is TRBJ2-1, the V gene TRBV12-5; D is possibly TRBD2 (6 bases). The V and J ends lost 6 bases and 5 bases respectively, with 14 bases between them. CDR1 and CDR2 from the germline V gene are LGHNT and FRNRAP. CDR3 length: 14 residues. The CDR3 protein is CASGRTGSHNEQFF. In nucleotides, the CDR3 is TGTGCTAGTGGGAGGACCGGGAGCCACAATGAGCAGTTCTTC.

To note about this clonotype: The junction shows a germline mismatch at one end, possibly a read error. The genes are TRBV12-3 or TRBV12-4 and TRBJ2-7, with a tentative D call TRBD1 (5 bases). The CDR3 totals 12 residues. CDR3 region: CAGSPAGYEQYF. The CDR3 nucleotides read TGTGCCGGCAGTCCCGCAGGGTACGAGCAGTACTTC.

Many counts were recorded for this clonotype. The CDR3 nucleotides are TGTGCCAGCAGTTTAGGTGTGGGAGGCGAGCAGTACTTC. Translating it yields CASSLGVGGEQYF. The chain has TRBV27 and TRBJ2-7; tentative D call: TRBD2 (6 bases). Looked up from germline, CDR1 is MNHEY and CDR2 is SMNVEV (reference sequence). This CDR3 has 13 residues. With 2 bases removed from V and 6 bases from J, the gap between germline ends came to 11 bases.

The J gene is TRBJ1-2, the V gene TRBV10-3; 7 nucleotides align to TRBD1. CDR1 and CDR2 (germline): ENHRY, SYGVKD. The CDR3 consists of 14 residues. Unmatched junction bases numbered 9, after V lost 4 bases and J lost 7 bases. The CDR3 nucleotides are TGTGCCATCAGTGGCACCGACAGGGACTCTGGCTACACCTTC. Translation gives CAISGTDRDSGYTF.

DNA of the CDR3: TGCGCCAGCAGCTTGGAGGGTTGGGGCGAGCAGTACTTC. Translated: CASSLEGWGEQYF. This chain links TRBV5-1 with TRBJ2-7, with D unresolved. Germline V gene sequence: CDR1 SGHRS, CDR2 YFSETQ. Trimming stripped 0 bases from V and 6 bases from J, with 10 bases between. The CDR3 has 13 residues.

This clonotype was counted a few times. The chain has TRBV6-9 and TRBJ2-3; 11 bases match TRBD2. The CDR3 sequence is 17 residues long. Unmatched junction bases numbered 8, after V lost 4 bases and J lost 2 bases. Germline lookup yields CDR1 MNHGY and CDR2 SVAAGI. CDR3 sequence: CASSSILAGVSTDTQYF. In nucleotides, the CDR3 is TGTGCCAGCAGTTCAATACTAGCGGGAGTTTCCACAGATACGCAGTATTTT.

In its sample, this clonotype was seen many times. The chain joins TRBV7-2 to TRBJ2-2, with 9 positions matching TRBD2. This CDR3 has 17 residues. Looked up from germline, CDR1 is SGHTA and CDR2 is FQGNSA. The trim removed 3 bases at V and 5 bases at J, leaving 10 bases unmatched. The CDR3 DNA reads as TGTGCCAGCAGCTTTCTAGCGGGAAATGGGTGGACCGGGGAGCTGTTTTTT. Protein sequence: CASSFLAGNGWTGELFF.

In its sample, this clonotype was seen a few times. The rearrangement joins TRBV4-2 to TRBJ1-6; D gene ambiguous. Trimming shortened V by 0 bases and J by 8 bases, and 11 bases separated the two germline ends. The CDR3 loop spans 15 amino acids. Per the germline V gene, CDR1 is LGHNA and CDR2 is YNFKEQ. CDR3 bases: TGTGCCAGCAGCCAAGATATCGATGAATATTCACCCCTCCACTTT. This codes for CASSQDIDEYSPLHF.

This clonotype was detected only a few times. The chain's CDR3 is CASSRGPAIYF. In nucleotides, the CDR3 is TGTGCCAGCAGCCGAGGACCCGCCATATATTTT. The chain is built from TRBV5-6 and TRBJ1-3; D is undetermined. This CDR3 region has 11 residues. Germline CDR1 is SGHDT and CDR2 is YYEEEE. Between the trimmed V and J ends, which lost 4 bases and 11 bases, there was a span of 10 bases.

This clonotype was seen many times. The chain recombines TRBV5-1 with TRBJ2-3; 10 positions agree with TRBD2. V gave up 7 bases and J gave up 3 bases; unmatched junction bases: 5. CDR1 is SGHRS and CDR2 is YFSETQ in the germline V gene. The CDR3 runs 14 residues. CDR3 sequence: CASALAGETDTQYF. CDR3 in DNA: TGCGCCAGCGCGCTAGCGGGAGAAACAGATACGCAGTATTTT.

The chain joins TRBV30 to TRBJ2-3, with D possibly matching TRBD2 (5 bases). Trimming left V 3 bases short and J 4 bases short, with 11 bases between. CDR3 length: 13 residues. Looked up from germline, CDR1 is GTSNPN and CDR2 is SVGIG (reference sequence). CDR3 sequence (DNA): TGTGCCTGGAGCTTTGCGAGGGCAGATACGCAGTATTTT. It specifies CAWSFARADTQYF.

Only one count was recorded for this clonotype. A read error may explain this, as a much larger clone is one base away. This chain links TRBV6-2 or TRBV6-3 with TRBJ2-1; D call uncertain. The CDR3 runs to 10 residues. Germline V gives CDR1 MNHEY, CDR2 SVGEGT. CDR3 DNA: TGTGCCAGCATGTGGAATGATCAGTTCTTC. This gives the protein CASMWNDQFF.